The rows below give T cell receptor beta chains drawn from one sample of a study of blood T cell repertoires in COVID-19. Profiled with immunoSEQ multiplex PCR; TCRdb holds only in-frame clones, not every one. The sample holds some 300,000 clones; 88% are singletons and the top ten take 2%. Sequences were obtained from PBMCs or T cells enriched from blood (not recorded which). These receptors were collected from an older woman in a cohort exposed to, infected with or recovered from COVID-19 (not recorded which). Each CDR3 is given with its conserved first and last residue.

16,TRBV2,TRBJ2-1,CASSRRPGQGYNEQFF
16,TRBV19,TRBJ2-6,CASTGQSRSGANVLTF
13,TRBV5-1,TRBJ1-2,CASSSSGGSGYTF
16,TRBV6-2/TRBV6-3,TRBJ2-7,CASSTFPLAGNYEQYF
16,TRBV19,TRBJ1-5,CASSASGGNGNQPQHF
14,TRBV30,TRBJ2-7,CAWRDGTSGSRQYF
14,TRBV5-1,TRBJ1-2,CASTPGHQDYGYTF
14,TRBV28,TRBJ2-5,CASSLLAGEETQYF
16,TRBV30,TRBJ2-1,CAWSGRGEVSYNEQFF
13,TRBV7-6,TRBJ2-7,CASSAQGGYEQYF
12,TRBV4-1,TRBJ2-5,CASSQDEIVEYF
19,TRBV18,TRBJ2-7,CASSPRGGLAGVISYEQYF
13,TRBV7-8,TRBJ1-4,CASSFGGQGVLFF
12,TRBV28,TRBJ1-4,CASRITGVELFF
18,TRBV24-1,TRBJ2-1,CATSDLPGLAGTYNEQFF
17,TRBV21-1,TRBJ2-2,CASSKEGWGPNTGELFF
13,TRBV7-9,TRBJ1-2,CASSGQGPGGYTF
15,TRBV3-1/TRBV3-2,TRBJ2-6,CASSQAGPGANVLTF
13,TRBV28,TRBJ1-1,CASSFEGYTEAFF
10,TRBV2,TRBJ2-1,CASSDGEQFF
16,TRBV2,TRBJ2-3,CASSEEVLAGLDTQYF
16,TRBV27,TRBJ2-2,CASSWTGKMNTGELFF
10,TRBV18,TRBJ2-5,CASSKETQYF
16,TRBV10-1,TRBJ2-5,CASSGTRDREGETQYF
12,TRBV7-8,TRBJ2-1,CASSSGYNEQFF
16,TRBV5-4,TRBJ2-1,CASSTAGLAGNNEQFF
16,TRBV28,TRBJ1-1,CASSARPGQGNTEAFF